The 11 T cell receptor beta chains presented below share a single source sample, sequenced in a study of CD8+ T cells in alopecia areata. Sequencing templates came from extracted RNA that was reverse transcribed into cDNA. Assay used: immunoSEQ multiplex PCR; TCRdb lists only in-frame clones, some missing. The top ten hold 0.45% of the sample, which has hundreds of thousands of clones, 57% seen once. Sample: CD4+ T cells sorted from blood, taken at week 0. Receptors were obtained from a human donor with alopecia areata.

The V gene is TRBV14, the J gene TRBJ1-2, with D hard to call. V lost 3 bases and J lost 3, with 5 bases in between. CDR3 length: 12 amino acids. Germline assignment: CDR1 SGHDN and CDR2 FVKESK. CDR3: CASSQSYYGYTF. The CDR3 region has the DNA TGTGCCAGCAGCCAGAGTTACTATGGCTACACCTTC.

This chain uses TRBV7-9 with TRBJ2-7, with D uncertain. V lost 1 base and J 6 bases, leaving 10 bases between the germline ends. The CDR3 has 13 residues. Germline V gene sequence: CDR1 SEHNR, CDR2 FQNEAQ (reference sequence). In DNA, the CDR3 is TGTGCCAGCAGCTTAGTTATGGCTAGCGAGCAGTACTTC. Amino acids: CASSLVMASEQYF.

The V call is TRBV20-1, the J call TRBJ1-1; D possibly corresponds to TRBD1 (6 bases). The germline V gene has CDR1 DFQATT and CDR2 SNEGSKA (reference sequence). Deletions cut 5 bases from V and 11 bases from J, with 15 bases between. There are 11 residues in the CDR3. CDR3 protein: CSAHQDRRAFF. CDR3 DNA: TGCAGTGCTCACCAGGACAGACGCGCTTTCTTT.

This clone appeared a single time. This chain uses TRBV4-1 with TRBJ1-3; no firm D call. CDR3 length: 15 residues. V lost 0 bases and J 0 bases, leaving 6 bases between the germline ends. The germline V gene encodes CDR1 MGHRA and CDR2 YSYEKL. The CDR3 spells CASSQDKRSGNTIYF. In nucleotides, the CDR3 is TGCGCCAGCAGCCAAGATAAACGCTCTGGAAACACCATATATTTT.

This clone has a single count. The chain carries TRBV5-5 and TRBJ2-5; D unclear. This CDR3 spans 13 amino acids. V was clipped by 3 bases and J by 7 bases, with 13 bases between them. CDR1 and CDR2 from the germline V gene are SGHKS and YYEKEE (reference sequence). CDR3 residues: CASSSLPLGTQYF. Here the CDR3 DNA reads TGTGCCAGCAGCTCCTTACCCTTGGGGACCCAGTACTTC.

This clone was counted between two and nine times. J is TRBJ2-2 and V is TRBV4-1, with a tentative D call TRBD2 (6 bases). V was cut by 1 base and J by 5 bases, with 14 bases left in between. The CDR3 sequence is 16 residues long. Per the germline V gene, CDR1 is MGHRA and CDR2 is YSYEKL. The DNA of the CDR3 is TGCGCCAGCAGCCAAGGCAGGACCCGGGGGACCGGGGAGCTGTTTTTT. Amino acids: CASSQGRTRGTGELFF.

The CDR3, as DNA: TGTGCCAGCAGACGGGTGTCGGGACGGATTTCCTACGAGCAGTACTTC. Translating gives CASRRVSGRISYEQYF. J is TRBJ2-7 and V is TRBV11-2, with D perhaps TRBD1 or TRBD2 (5 bases each). The CDR3 runs to 16 residues. V was clipped by 6 bases and J by 1 base, with 19 bases between them. Germline CDR1 reads SGHAT; CDR2 reads FQNNGV.

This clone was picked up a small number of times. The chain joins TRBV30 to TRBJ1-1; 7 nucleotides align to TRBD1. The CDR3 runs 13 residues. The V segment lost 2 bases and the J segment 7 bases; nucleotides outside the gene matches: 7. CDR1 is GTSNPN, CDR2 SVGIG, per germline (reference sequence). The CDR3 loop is CAWSSTRQGEAFF. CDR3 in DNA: TGTGCCTGGAGTTCAACACGACAGGGTGAAGCTTTCTTT.

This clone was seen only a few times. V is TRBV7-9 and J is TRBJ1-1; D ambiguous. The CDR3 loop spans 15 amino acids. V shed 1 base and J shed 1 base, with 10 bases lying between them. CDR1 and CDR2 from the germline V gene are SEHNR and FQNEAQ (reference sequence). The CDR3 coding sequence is TGTGCCAGCAGCTTAGGTAACAGAGAGAACACTGAAGCTTTCTTT. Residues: CASSLGNRENTEAFF.

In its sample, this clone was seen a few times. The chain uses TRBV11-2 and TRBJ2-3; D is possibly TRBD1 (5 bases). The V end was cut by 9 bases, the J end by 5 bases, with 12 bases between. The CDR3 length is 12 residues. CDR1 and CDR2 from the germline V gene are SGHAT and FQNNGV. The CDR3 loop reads CASVGLGDTQYF. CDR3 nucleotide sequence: TGTGCCAGTGTGGGGCTGGGAGATACGCAGTATTTT.

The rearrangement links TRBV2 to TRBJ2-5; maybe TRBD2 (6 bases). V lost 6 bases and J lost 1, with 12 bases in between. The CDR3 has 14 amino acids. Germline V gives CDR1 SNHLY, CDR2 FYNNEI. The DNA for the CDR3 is TGTGCCAGCAGACGACTAGGACGCCAAGAGACCCAGTACTTC. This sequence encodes CASRRLGRQETQYF.